Listed below are T cell receptor beta chains from one sample, sequenced in a study of HIV-infected patients and healthy controls. TCRdb itself ran the 5' RACE reads through MiXCR, one entry per CDR3 protein. Here the sample spans around 18,000 distinct CDR3 sequences, 15% to 20% being singletons. The material sequenced was CD8+ T cells from blood. These TCRs come from a human donor in good health. Both conserved end residues are part of each CDR3. The order of the fields is V gene, J gene, CDR3 protein.

v_gene: TRBV19; j_gene: TRBJ2-2; CDR3aa: CAGGRGAGELFF
v_gene: TRBV20-1; j_gene: TRBJ2-7; CDR3aa: CSATSLGGAEQYF
v_gene: TRBV11-1; j_gene: TRBJ1-1; CDR3aa: CASSPSVGGGTEAFF
v_gene: TRBV4-3; j_gene: TRBJ2-3; CDR3aa: CASSQDLQGVTDTQYF
v_gene: TRBV7-9; j_gene: TRBJ2-7; CDR3aa: CASSFVGRVYEQYF
v_gene: TRBV24-1; j_gene: TRBJ2-3; CDR3aa: CATSDRGRPGTDTQYF
v_gene: TRBV12-3/TRBV12-4; j_gene: TRBJ2-1; CDR3aa: CASRAWGGPEQFF
v_gene: TRBV12-3/TRBV12-4; j_gene: TRBJ2-2; CDR3aa: CANTLWGMTGELFF
v_gene: TRBV12-3/TRBV12-4; j_gene: TRBJ2-5; CDR3aa: CASSSQSGETQYF
v_gene: TRBV7-8; j_gene: TRBJ2-1; CDR3aa: CASRLSRSSYNEQFF
v_gene: TRBV13; j_gene: TRBJ2-3; CDR3aa: CASSSRTLTQRDTQYF
v_gene: TRBV2; j_gene: TRBJ2-7; CDR3aa: CASSPPKEGAMSYEQYF
v_gene: TRBV4-2; j_gene: TRBJ1-1; CDR3aa: CASSQNTGSDTEAFF
v_gene: TRBV4-3; j_gene: TRBJ2-6; CDR3aa: CASSQGISGANVLTF
v_gene: TRBV28; j_gene: TRBJ2-1; CDR3aa: CASSGGYNEQFF
v_gene: TRBV7-2; j_gene: TRBJ1-1; CDR3aa: CASSLTRQEGMNTEAFF
v_gene: TRBV29-1; j_gene: TRBJ2-1; CDR3aa: CSVEWAGKGLNEQFF
v_gene: TRBV27; j_gene: TRBJ1-5; CDR3aa: CASSLGANQPQHF
v_gene: TRBV4-2; j_gene: TRBJ1-2; CDR3aa: CASSQEPITPTSAF
v_gene: TRBV6-2/TRBV6-3; j_gene: TRBJ2-2; CDR3aa: CASRPPGTGDTGELFF
v_gene: TRBV6-2/TRBV6-3; j_gene: TRBJ2-1; CDR3aa: CASSLVAGSYNEQFF
v_gene: TRBV7-9; j_gene: TRBJ1-6; CDR3aa: CASSSFSSPLHF
v_gene: TRBV4-1; j_gene: TRBJ2-7; CDR3aa: CASSQDWGTVAYEQYF
v_gene: TRBV20-1; j_gene: TRBJ2-2; CDR3aa: CSASPPLASLNTGELFF
v_gene: TRBV10-2; j_gene: TRBJ2-2; CDR3aa: CASSVGPTGELFF
v_gene: TRBV3-1; j_gene: TRBJ1-2; CDR3aa: CASSPRSAGMAGYGYTF